Listed below are T cell receptor beta chains from one sample, sequenced in a study of early T cells in non-severe SARS-CoV-2 infection. TCRdb re-derived calls from the 5' RACE reads in MiXCR, one entry per CDR3 protein. The table lists 65,000 to 95,000 distinct CDR3 sequences, about 15% of them singletons. The sample consisted of whole blood. These receptors all stem from an adult who was a healthcare worker with PCR-confirmed SARS-CoV-2 infection or an uninfected control (not recorded which). The CDR3 runs from the conserved cysteine through the conserved F or W. D genes are given only for firm matches. Not every row has a clone size; where given, it reads once, few, many or a size class.

clone_size	d_call	v_call	j_call	cdr3_nt	cdr3_aa
NA	NA	TRBV15	TRBJ1-6	TGTGCCACCAGCAGAGGGAATCAGGGCCCCCTCCACTTT	CATSRGNQGPLHF
NA	NA	TRBV11-2	TRBJ1-2	TGTGCCAGCAGAATCCCCAACTATGGCTACACCTTC	CASRIPNYGYTF
few	NA	TRBV11-2	TRBJ2-1	TGTGCCAGCAACTCTCCCCTGGTGGATGAGCAGTTCTTC	CASNSPLVDEQFF
NA	TRBD2	TRBV18	TRBJ2-1	TGTGCCAGCTCACCACCGGCTAGCGGGTCTAACAATGAGCAGTTCTTC	CASSPPASGSNNEQFF
NA	NA	TRBV4-1	TRBJ1-2	TGCGCCAGCAGCCAAGATAACCGGGTATGGTATGGCTACACCTTC	CASSQDNRVWYGYTF
NA	NA	TRBV10-1	TRBJ2-1	TGCGCCAGCAGTCCGACCGGGACCGACTACAATGAGCAGTTCTTC	CASSPTGTDYNEQFF
few	NA	TRBV28	TRBJ1-1	TGTGCCAGTGGGGCCGTTGCGGGCACTGAAGCTTTCTTT	CASGAVAGTEAFF
few	NA	TRBV5-5	TRBJ2-1	TGTGCCAGCAGCTTCGTGGTAGGGTACAATGAGCAGTTCTTC	CASSFVVGYNEQFF
NA	TRBD2	TRBV18	TRBJ2-1	TGTGCCAGCTCACTCTTAGCGGGAGACTACAATGAGCAGTTCTTC	CASSLLAGDYNEQFF
NA	TRBD2	TRBV5-1	TRBJ2-3	TGCGCCAGCAGCAAAGAATGGACTAGCGGGGCCACAGATACGCAGTATTTT	CASSKEWTSGATDTQYF
NA	NA	TRBV7-9	TRBJ1-3	TGTGCCGGCCGGATTCGCTCTGGAAACACCATATATTTT	CAGRIRSGNTIYF
NA	NA	TRBV7-8	TRBJ2-1	TGTGCCAGCAGCTCGTCCTCCAGAAGGCCGTTCTTC	CASSSSSRRPFF
many	TRBD1	TRBV7-9	TRBJ2-3	TGTGCCAGCAGCAAGGGACAGGGCGGAGATACGCAGTATTTT	CASSKGQGGDTQYF
NA	NA	TRBV2	TRBJ1-3	TGTGCCAGGAGGGACACTTCCTCTGGAAACACCATATATTTT	CARRDTSSGNTIYF
NA	NA	TRBV11-2	TRBJ2-1	TGTGCCAGCAGCTCCTATTCGAGCTCCTACAATGAGCAGTTCTTC	CASSSYSSSYNEQFF
NA	NA	TRBV7-8	TRBJ1-6	TGTGCCAGCAGCTTAGAGGGCTATGGTTCACCCCTCCACTTT	CASSLEGYGSPLHF
few	NA	TRBV4-1	TRBJ1-6	TGCGCCAGCAGCCAAGAATCTACCCCATCACCCCTCCACTTT	CASSQESTPSPLHF
few	NA	TRBV3-1	TRBJ2-2	TGTGCCAGCACCAAGAGAGGGGCCTCGAACACCGGGGAGCTGTTTTTT	CASTKRGASNTGELFF
NA	NA	TRBV12-3/TRBV12-4	TRBJ1-6	TGTGCCAGCAGCCTGACTCGGGACCTTCCAGCAGGTTCACCCCTCCACTTT	CASSLTRDLPAGSPLHF
few	TRBD1	TRBV5-1	TRBJ1-5	TGCGCCAGCAGGGACAGGGACGATCAGCCCCAGCATTTT	CASRDRDDQPQHF
few	TRBD1	TRBV12-3/TRBV12-4	TRBJ2-3	TGTGCCAGCAGTTTAAGGGACAGTTACACAGATACGCAGTATTTT	CASSLRDSYTDTQYF
NA	TRBD2	TRBV4-2	TRBJ2-1	TGTGCCAGCAGCCTCTGGCTAGCGGGAGTTGATGGTAATGAGCAGTTCTTC	CASSLWLAGVDGNEQFF